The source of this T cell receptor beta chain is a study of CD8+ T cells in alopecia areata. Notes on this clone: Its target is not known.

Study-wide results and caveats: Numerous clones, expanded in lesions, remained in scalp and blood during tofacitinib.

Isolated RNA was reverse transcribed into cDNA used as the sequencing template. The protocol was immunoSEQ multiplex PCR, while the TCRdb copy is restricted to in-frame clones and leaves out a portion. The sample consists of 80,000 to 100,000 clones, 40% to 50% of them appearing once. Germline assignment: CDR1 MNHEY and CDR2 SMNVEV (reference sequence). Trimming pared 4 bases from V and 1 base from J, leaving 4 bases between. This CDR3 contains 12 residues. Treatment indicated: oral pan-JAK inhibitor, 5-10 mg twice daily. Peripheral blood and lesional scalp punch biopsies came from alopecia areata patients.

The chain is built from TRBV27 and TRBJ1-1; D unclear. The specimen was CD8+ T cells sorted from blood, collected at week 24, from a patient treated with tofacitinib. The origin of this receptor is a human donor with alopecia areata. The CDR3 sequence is CASSSGNTEAFF. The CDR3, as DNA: TGTGCCAGCAGTTCGGGGAACACTGAAGCTTTCTTT.